Below are 21 T cell receptor beta chains sequenced from a single sample in a study of response to subunit inactivated influenza vaccine. Via MiXCR, TCRdb re-called the RT-PCR reads, giving one row per CDR3 protein. The repertoire has about 570,000 distinct CDR3 sequences, around 11% of them found once; the top ten carry approximately 11%. These data are also associated with another study on T cells expressing NK-cell markers. From that paper: Beta-chain TCR cDNA was generated via 5'RACE template switching with UMIs.

Sequences were derived from PBMCs from blood, sampled on the day of vaccination. These TCRs come from a man aged 50-60 years who received an inactivated influenza vaccine.

This clonotype appeared a few times. The J gene is TRBJ2-7, the V gene TRBV7-2; no clear D gene. The CDR3 runs 13 residues. Germline CDR1 is SGHTA and CDR2 is FQGNSA. The V end lost 4 bases, the J end lost 2 bases, and 9 bases lay between the germline ends. The CDR3 DNA follows: TGTGCCAGCAGCTCCGTGCCCACCTACGAGCAGTACTTC. This sequence encodes CASSSVPTYEQYF.

This clonotype was seen at least ten times. The chain combines TRBV18 with TRBJ1-2; 11 positions agree with TRBD1. This CDR3 has 16 residues. With 1 base clipped from V and 6 bases from J, the junction kept 7 bases outside the gene matches. CDR1 KGHSH and CDR2 LQKENI come from the germline V gene. For the CDR3, the DNA is TGTGCCAGCTCACCACGTTCCGGACAGGGGGCGCATGGCTACACCTTC. Translated, it gives CASSPRSGQGAHGYTF.

The rearrangement uses TRBV6-1 and TRBJ2-7; 7 positions match TRBD1. Unmatched junction bases numbered 8, after V lost 6 bases and J lost 3 bases. The V gene's germline CDR1 is MNHNS and CDR2 SASEGT. The CDR3 totals 14 residues. The CDR3 here is CASRHRGGFYEQYF. CDR3 DNA: TGTGCCAGCAGGCACAGGGGTGGTTTCTACGAGCAGTACTTC.

This clonotype was observed a few times. The gene calls are TRBV7-9 and TRBJ1-5; TRBD1 matches 9 bases. The J segment lost 5 bases and the V segment lost 5 bases, leaving 10 bases of the junction unmatched. The CDR3 is made up of 16 amino acids. Germline V gene sequence: CDR1 SEHNR, CDR2 FQNEAQ (reference sequence). CDR3 nucleotide sequence: TGTGCCAGCAGCAAATCGGGACAGGGAAGTCATCAGCCCCAGCATTTT. Translated: CASSKSGQGSHQPQHF.

The chain uses TRBV11-2 and TRBJ2-1; D gene uncertain. In germline, CDR1 is SGHAT, CDR2 FQNNGV. CDR3 length: 13 residues. V dropped 5 bases and J dropped 7 bases, with 12 bases sitting between them. CDR3 nucleotide sequence: TGTGCCAGCAGCCGCCTGCCCGGGAATGAGCAGTTCTTC. It codes for CASSRLPGNEQFF.

The V and J genes are TRBV15 and TRBJ1-2; 7 bases fit TRBD1. V lost 3 bases, J lost 3 bases, and 16 bases stayed unmatched. This CDR3 is 18 amino acids long. Germline CDR1 reads LNHNV; CDR2 reads YYDKDF (reference sequence). CDR3 nucleotide sequence: TGTGCCACCAGCAGCGGCTGGACAGGAGGTACAGAAGACTATGGCTACACCTTC. Translating gives CATSSGWTGGTEDYGYTF. Full variable domain (rest looked up from reference TRBV15 and TRBJ1-2): DAMVIQNPRYQVTQFGKPVTLSCSQTLNHNVMYWYQQKSSQAPKLLFHYYDKDFNNEADTPDNFQSRRPNTSFCFLDIRSPGLGDTAMYLCATSSGWTGGTEDYGYTFGSGTRLTVV.

The CDR3 protein is CASSPVPGRELFF. CDR3 nucleotides: TGTGCCAGCTCACCAGTCCCGGGTAGGGAACTGTTTTTT. V is TRBV18 and J is TRBJ1-4, with D unresolved. V was cut by 2 bases and J by 12 bases, with 13 bases left in between. The CDR3 is 13 amino acids. CDR1 KGHSH and CDR2 LQKENI come from the germline V gene. The whole variable domain, remainder taken from reference TRBV18 and TRBJ1-4, is NAGVMQNPRHLVRRRGQEARLRCSPMKGHSHVYWYRQLPEEGLKFMVYLQKENIIDESGMPKERFSAEFPKEGPSILRIQQVVRGDSAAYFCASSPVPGRELFFGSGTQLSVL.

Remarks on this clonotype: Mismatch with germline at one junction end may stem from a read error. V is TRBV5-6 and J is TRBJ2-3; 7 bases map to TRBD2. This CDR3 comprises 13 residues. Germline assignment: CDR1 SGHDT and CDR2 YYEEEE. The CDR3 nucleotides read TGTGCCAGCACCTTGGGGGGGACAGATACGCAGTATTTT. Translating it yields CASTLGGTDTQYF.

This clonotype was observed a handful of times. The V and J genes are TRBV5-1 and TRBJ2-7; D not certain. The V end was cut by 2 bases, the J end by 7 bases, with 16 bases between. The germline CDR1 and CDR2 sequences are SGHRS and YFSETQ. The CDR3 consists of 14 residues. The chain's CDR3 is CASSLENPTREQYF. As DNA, the CDR3 is TGCGCCAGCAGCTTAGAAAATCCTACGCGGGAGCAGTACTTC. The whole variable domain, remainder taken from reference TRBV5-1 and TRBJ2-7, is KAGVTQTPRYLIKTRGQQVTLSCSPISGHRSVSWYQQTPGQGLQFLFEYFSETQRNKGNFPGRFSGRQFSNSRSEMNVSTLELGDSALYLCASSLENPTREQYFGPGTRLTVT.

V and J are TRBV24-1 and TRBJ2-3, with D possibly matching TRBD2 (6 bases). The germline V gene encodes CDR1 KGHDR and CDR2 SFDVKD. This CDR3 has 12 amino acids. Trimming stripped 6 bases from V and 5 bases from J, with 8 bases between. DNA for the CDR3: TGTGCCACCAGTCGGGGGTTAGATACGCAGTATTTT. The encoded protein is CATSRGLDTQYF.

J is TRBJ1-2 and V is TRBV7-2, with no clear D. V was clipped by 1 base and J by 4 bases, with 7 bases between them. Looked up from germline, CDR1 is SGHTA and CDR2 is FQGNSA. The CDR3 contains 13 residues. CDR3 nucleotides: TGTGCCAGCAGCTTAGATCCGCGCTATGGCTACACCTTC. The encoded protein is CASSLDPRYGYTF.

V usage is TRBV4-1 and J usage is TRBJ2-1; no reliable D call. CDR3 length equals 16 residues. V gave up 1 base and J gave up 5 bases, with 15 bases separating them. From germline, CDR1 is MGHRA and CDR2 YSYEKL. Written as DNA, the CDR3 is TGCGCCAGCAGCCAAGTAGTTGCAAGCAACAACAATGAGCAGTTCTTC. Translating it yields CASSQVVASNNNEQFF.

This chain connects TRBV5-1 to TRBJ1-2, with D uncertain. The germline V gene encodes CDR1 SGHRS and CDR2 YFSETQ. CDR3 length equals 15 residues. Trimming shortened V by 0 bases and J by 4 bases, and 13 bases separated the two germline ends. The CDR3 bases are TGCGCCAGCAGCTTGGAAAGAGGATCCTCCTATGGCTACACCTTC. It codes for CASSLERGSSYGYTF.

The chain employs TRBV29-1 and TRBJ1-1; D call uncertain. The ends were cut back, 5 bases at V and 4 bases at J, with 11 bases in the middle. CDR3 length: 12 amino acids. Germline lookup yields CDR1 SQVTM and CDR2 ANQGSEA. The CDR3 reads CSVPGVSTEAFF. CDR3 nucleotide sequence: TGCAGCGTTCCCGGGGTGAGCACTGAAGCTTTCTTT.

There are many counts of this clonotype. The chain links TRBV12-3 or TRBV12-4 to TRBJ1-6; D is perhaps TRBD1 (6 bases). V was cut by 2 bases and J by 8 bases, with 10 bases left in between. The CDR3 runs to 14 residues. CDR3 in amino acids: CASSLMEGDSPLHF. CDR3 sequence (DNA): TGTGCCAGCAGTTTAATGGAGGGGGATTCACCCCTCCACTTT.

This clonotype was seen more than once but under ten times. This chain joins TRBV7-2 and TRBJ2-2; tentative D call: TRBD1 (6 bases). The CDR3 extends over 16 amino acids. V gave up 2 bases and J gave up 1 base, with 11 bases separating them. Germline V gene sequence: CDR1 SGHTA, CDR2 FQGNSA. CDR3 bases: TGTGCCAGCAGCTTATTTTACAGGGAGAACACCGGGGAGCTGTTTTTT. Translation gives CASSLFYRENTGELFF.

This clonotype was recorded many times. The V call is TRBV20-1, the J call TRBJ1-3; 8 bases fit TRBD1. The CDR3 length is 14 residues. The germline gives CDR1 DFQATT, CDR2 SNEGSKA (reference sequence). The junction had 8 bases not matched to a gene; V was cut back by 5 bases and J by 5 bases. CDR3 nucleotides: TGCAGTGCTGAGGACAGGGTTGAACGAAACACCATATATTTT. Translating gives CSAEDRVERNTIYF.

The chain employs TRBV6-5 and TRBJ1-1; 12 bases map to TRBD1. V gave up 2 bases and J gave up 1 base; unmatched junction bases: 5. The CDR3 runs to 17 residues. Germline V lookup: CDR1 MNHEY, CDR2 SVGAGI. The CDR3 sequence is CASSYGGQGARNTEAFF. CDR3 bases: TGTGCCAGCAGTTACGGGGGACAGGGGGCGAGGAACACTGAAGCTTTCTTT.

The sample holds many counts of this clonotype. The rearrangement joins TRBV5-1 to TRBJ2-1; TRBD2 matches 7 bases. The junction had 5 bases not matched to a gene; V was cut back by 5 bases and J by 0 bases. The CDR3 length is 15 residues. The V gene's germline CDR1 is SGHRS and CDR2 YFSETQ. Here the CDR3 DNA reads TGCGCCAGCAGGGCTAGCGGCAGCTCCTACAATGAGCAGTTCTTC. This encodes CASRASGSSYNEQFF.

V and J are TRBV12-3 or TRBV12-4 and TRBJ2-5, with 9 bases that match TRBD2. This CDR3 region has 14 residues. After removal of 7 bases from V and 2 bases from J, the junction contained 5 bases not matched to a gene. The CDR3, as DNA: TGTGCCAGCAAAATCGGACTAGCGCAAGAGACCCAGTACTTC. As protein: CASKIGLAQETQYF.

At least ten counts were recorded for this clonotype. The rearrangement links TRBV7-9 to TRBJ2-2; D not certain. V lost 10 bases, J lost 3 bases, and 3 bases lay in between. CDR1 and CDR2 (germline): SEHNR, FQNEAQ (reference sequence). The CDR3 consists of 10 residues. The CDR3 DNA is TGTGCCACCGACACCGGGGAGCTGTTTTTT. It specifies CATDTGELFF.